This T cell receptor (beta chain) comes out of a study of blood T cell repertoires in COVID-19. At the level of the study: Specimens from acute and convalescent COVID-19 originated in the United States, Italy and Spain. T cells, B-cell-depleted T cells, or PBMCs provided the cDNA or gDNA that served as material.

Followed longitudinally, the Seattle patients had been enrolled during active infection. Germline V CDR1 and CDR2: ENHRY, SYGVKD. The V gene lost 0 bases and the J gene lost 3 bases, with 18 bases spanning the gap. This CDR3 spans 17 amino acids. Original data processing: Nucleated cell number was recorded as an estimate derived from reference gene primer amplification. Measured with immunoSEQ multiplex PCR; TCRdb has only the in-frame clones, and not every one. V and J calls and clone size come straight from that table; D and trimming were deduced from the DNA. The sample carries 300,000 or so clones, 85% to 90% recorded once.

The rearrangement joins TRBV10-3 to TRBJ2-7, with a possible D match to TRBD1 (7 bases). The sequence was collected from a woman aged 25 to 39 with COVID-19, enrolled during active disease. Material for sequencing was peripheral blood. The CDR3 region has the DNA TGTGCCATCAGTGAGTCGCAGGGGGGCTTAAGGGTCTACGAGCAGTACTTC. It translates to CAISESQGGLRVYEQYF.